A selection of T cell receptor beta chains follows, all from one sample in a study of shared clonotypes between healthy human individuals. Libraries were prepared by immunoSEQ multiplex PCR; TCRdb keeps only in-frame clonotypes and omits some of them. The data contain around 1.4 million clones, 98% to 99% of them singletons. Sequencing used naive CD4+ T cells sorted from blood. These receptors were collected from a man aged 25 to 45 in good health. The CDR3 runs from the conserved cysteine through the conserved F or W. The order of the fields is clone size, D gene, V gene, J gene, CDR3 protein, CDR3 DNA. The D gene is left open where the match is weak. For some rows the clone size is stated as once, few or many, or as a class when expanded; others skip it.

-	-	TRBV9	TRBJ2-5	CASSVDERQETQYF	TGTGCCAGCAGCGTAGATGAGCGGCAAGAGACCCAGTACTTC
-	TRBD2	TRBV5-6	TRBJ2-1	CASRGLGLAANEQFF	TGTGCCAGCAGGGGATTGGGACTAGCGGCAAATGAGCAGTTCTTC
-	TRBD1	TRBV2	TRBJ2-4	CASSRDRKNIQYF	TGTGCCAGCAGCCGGGACAGAAAAAACATTCAGTACTTC
once	TRBD2	TRBV7-8	TRBJ2-7	CASSFGTGGSSYEQYF	TGTGCCAGCAGCTTCGGTACGGGCGGGAGTTCCTACGAGCAGTACTTC
-	-	TRBV29-1	TRBJ1-2	CSATENYGYTF	TGCAGCGCAACTGAGAACTATGGCTACACCTTC
-	TRBD1	TRBV7-2	TRBJ2-5	CASSLNRWGQAQETQYF	TGTGCCAGCAGCTTAAATCGATGGGGACAGGCACAAGAGACCCAGTACTTC
-	-	TRBV19	TRBJ1-3	CASSLAQGFGNTIYF	TGTGCCAGTAGCCTCGCCCAGGGATTCGGAAACACCATATATTTT
-	-	TRBV5-1	TRBJ2-2	CASSLESLTGELFF	TGCGCCAGCAGCTTGGAAAGCCTCACCGGGGAGCTGTTTTTT
-	-	TRBV9	TRBJ2-5	CASSLDETQYF	TGTGCCAGCTCCTTAGACGAGACCCAGTACTTC
-	TRBD2	TRBV6-5	TRBJ2-3	CASSSLAGGGTNTQYF	TGTGCCAGCAGTTCCTTAGCGGGAGGGGGCACAAATACGCAGTATTTT
-	-	TRBV28	TRBJ1-5	CASSSYKGYRSNQPQHF	TGTGCCAGCAGTTCCTATAAAGGCTATAGAAGCAATCAGCCCCAGCATTTT
-	-	TRBV5-1	TRBJ1-2	CASSLAPGYGYTF	TGCGCCAGCAGCTTGGCCCCAGGGTATGGCTACACCTTC
-	TRBD1	TRBV9	TRBJ2-4	CASSSQGERKNIQYF	TGTGCCAGCAGCTCACAGGGGGAGAGAAAAAACATTCAGTACTTC
-	TRBD1	TRBV27	TRBJ2-1	CASSTLATGKIGQFF	TGTGCCAGCTCAACCCTTGCGACAGGGAAGATCGGGCAGTTCTTC
-	-	TRBV30	TRBJ2-7	CAWTTSSYEQYF	TGTGCCTGGACAACATCATCTTACGAGCAGTACTTC
-	-	TRBV9	TRBJ2-1	CASSVAGVPNNEQFF	TGTGCCAGCAGCGTAGCGGGAGTTCCAAACAATGAGCAGTTCTTC
-	TRBD2	TRBV27	TRBJ2-5	CASSPFGTSGSETQYF	TGTGCCAGCAGTCCATTTGGGACTAGCGGGTCGGAGACCCAGTACTTC
-	TRBD2	TRBV5-1	TRBJ2-1	CASSVSGSSGNEQFF	TGCGCCAGCAGCGTTAGCGGGAGCTCCGGCAATGAGCAGTTCTTC
-	-	TRBV6-5	TRBJ2-7	CASSYLPLARFEQYF	TGTGCCAGCAGTTACTTGCCCTTAGCCCGTTTCGAGCAGTACTTC
-	TRBD1	TRBV4-3	TRBJ1-5	CASSPHYRDRGNQPQHF	TGCGCCAGCAGCCCCCACTACAGAGACAGGGGGAATCAGCCCCAGCATTTT
once	-	TRBV28	TRBJ2-7	CASSSPGRDPHEQYF	TGTGCCAGCAGTTCACCTGGCAGGGACCCCCACGAGCAGTACTTC
once	-	TRBV7-2	TRBJ2-5	CASSPERQLSYQETQYF	TGTGCCAGCAGCCCCGAGCGACAGCTCTCGTACCAAGAGACCCAGTACTTC
once	TRBD1	TRBV2	TRBJ2-5	CASRWASGQVETQYF	TGTGCCAGCAGATGGGCCAGCGGACAGGTAGAGACCCAGTACTTC
-	TRBD2	TRBV29-1	TRBJ2-2	CSVTGLAGGIGELFF	TGCAGCGTGACGGGACTAGCGGGAGGGATCGGGGAGCTGTTTTTT
-	TRBD1	TRBV5-5	TRBJ2-6	CASSLRGDRGGANVLTF	TGTGCCAGCAGCTTGCGAGGGGACAGGGGGGGAGCCAACGTCCTGACTTTC
-	TRBD2	TRBV5-1	TRBJ2-2	CASSLRLAGAPGGELFF	TGCGCCAGCAGCTTGAGGCTAGCGGGAGCGCCGGGCGGGGAGCTGTTTTTT
-	TRBD2	TRBV10-3	TRBJ2-7	CAISESRPSSGSFYEQYF	TGTGCCATCAGTGAGTCGAGGCCTTCCAGCGGGAGTTTCTACGAGCAGTACTTC
-	TRBD2	TRBV7-2	TRBJ2-2	CASSVTSGANTGELFF	TGTGCCAGCAGCGTGACTAGCGGGGCGAACACCGGGGAGCTGTTTTTT
-	-	TRBV25-1	TRBJ2-2	CASRPTAGQTGELFF	TGTGCCAGCAGACCCACGGCAGGGCAGACCGGGGAGCTGTTTTTT
-	TRBD1	TRBV10-1	TRBJ2-1	CASSKGTAANEQFF	TGCGCCAGCAGCAAAGGGACAGCGGCCAATGAGCAGTTCTTC
-	-	TRBV11-1	TRBJ2-7	CASSPTDRPLYEQYF	TGTGCCAGCAGCCCTACCGACAGGCCCCTTTACGAGCAGTACTTC
-	-	TRBV29-1	TRBJ2-7	CSVGGTYEQYF	TGCAGCGTTGGGGGGACTTACGAGCAGTACTTC
-	-	TRBV6-1	TRBJ1-3	CASSATTGFTGNTIYF	TGTGCCAGCAGTGCTACTACAGGATTCACTGGAAACACCATATATTTT
once	-	TRBV5-1	TRBJ2-1	CASSPIGGGNLGLRSYNEQFF	TGCGCCAGCAGCCCTATTGGAGGCGGGAACCTAGGCCTACGCTCCTACAATGAGCAGTTCTTC
-	TRBD2	TRBV5-1	TRBJ2-1	CASRRYAGGVANEQFF	TGCGCCAGCAGACGTTACGCGGGAGGGGTCGCCAATGAGCAGTTCTTC
-	TRBD1	TRBV7-9	TRBJ2-1	CASSQRRQGRNGNEQFF	TGTGCCAGCAGCCAAAGACGACAGGGGCGCAATGGGAATGAGCAGTTCTTC
-	-	TRBV5-1	TRBJ1-4	CASSLAGARGEKLFF	TGCGCCAGCAGCTTGGCCGGGGCAAGGGGTGAAAAACTGTTTTTT
-	-	TRBV7-2	TRBJ1-5	CASSLEGDRRQPQHF	TGTGCCAGCAGCTTAGAGGGGGACCGGCGGCAGCCCCAGCATTTT
-	TRBD1	TRBV12-5	TRBJ1-2	CASGSRDRGRGGYTF	TGTGCTAGTGGGTCCCGGGACAGGGGGCGCGGTGGCTACACCTTC
-	TRBD2	TRBV30	TRBJ2-7	CAWSGGRGESSYEQYF	TGTGCCTGGAGTGGTGGGCGGGGGGAGAGCTCCTACGAGCAGTACTTC
-	-	TRBV10-2	TRBJ2-7	CASSESGLVGGGKDEQYF	TGCGCCAGCAGTGAGTCGGGCCTAGTCGGAGGAGGGAAGGACGAGCAGTACTTC